What follows are 16 T cell receptor beta chains derived from one specimen sequenced in a study of T cell repertoires in cytomegalovirus infection. Using its own MiXCR run on the reads, TCRdb lists one record per CDR3 protein. The sample holds tens of thousands of distinct CDR3 sequences; under 5% are singletons and the top ten take 20% to 25%. Source material: PBMCs. The receptor source for this set is a human donor in good health (CMV status not recorded). Some clones in this sample may be carry-over from other donors' samples.

This clonotype was seen at least ten times. This chain links TRBV20-1 with TRBJ2-7; possibly TRBD2 for D (5 bases). The CDR3 runs 13 residues. Trimming pared 6 bases from V and 2 bases from J, leaving 14 bases between. Germline CDR1 reads DFQATT; CDR2 reads SNEGSKA (reference sequence). The CDR3 spells CSAEGDVTYEQYF. The CDR3 nucleotides are TGCAGTGCCGAGGGAGACGTCACCTACGAGCAGTACTTC.

This clonotype appeared many times. V gene TRBV5-1 combines with J gene TRBJ2-7, with a tentative D call TRBD1 (6 bases). CDR3 length: 14 residues. Per germline, CDR1 SGHRS and CDR2 YFSETQ. V lost 4 bases to trimming and J lost 1 base, with 12 bases between them. The CDR3 loop reads CASSPRTASYEQYF. CDR3 DNA: TGCGCCAGCAGCCCAAGGACAGCGTCCTACGAGCAGTACTTC.

This clonotype was seen at least ten times. V gene TRBV6-6 combines with J gene TRBJ2-1; D uncertain. The ends were cut back, 2 bases at V and 2 bases at J, with 10 bases in the middle. Germline values: CDR1 MNHNY, CDR2 SVGAGI (reference sequence). The CDR3 has 15 residues. CDR3 region: CASSYQHGAYNEQFF. The CDR3 region has the DNA TGTGCCAGCAGTTACCAACATGGGGCCTACAATGAGCAGTTCTTC.

The table lists this clonotype with many counts. The J gene is TRBJ2-7, the V gene TRBV7-2; possibly TRBD1 for D (6 bases). The germline gives CDR1 SGHTA, CDR2 FQGNSA. CDR3 size: 15 residues. Trimming pared 5 bases from V and 5 bases from J, leaving 19 bases between. The chain's CDR3 is CASSQSLQGRNEQYF. The CDR3 nucleotides are TGTGCCAGCAGCCAGTCCCTGCAGGGGCGAAACGAGCAGTACTTC.

This clonotype was observed many times. This chain links TRBV7-2 with TRBJ2-5, with no clear D. The CDR3 length is 15 residues. Trimming took off 3 bases at V and 1 base at J, with 12 bases between the two ends. CDR1 and CDR2 from the germline V gene are SGHTA and FQGNSA. The CDR3 spells CASSFGSARQETQYF. The CDR3 coding sequence is TGTGCCAGCAGCTTCGGGTCGGCGCGCCAAGAGACCCAGTACTTC.

This clonotype was recorded many times. J is TRBJ2-1 and V is TRBV11-3; TRBD1 or TRBD2 may be the D gene (5 bases each). The V gene's germline CDR1 is SGHNT and CDR2 YENEEA. Trimming pared 4 bases from V and 2 bases from J, leaving 9 bases between. This CDR3 is built from 14 residues. In DNA, the CDR3 is TGTGCCAGCAGCTGGCAGGGAGCCTACAATGAGCAGTTCTTC. The encoded protein is CASSWQGAYNEQFF.

This clonotype was recorded many times. This sequence joins TRBV11-2 and TRBJ2-3; D is unresolved. V was pared by 3 bases and J by 3 bases, with 13 bases between. CDR1 is SGHAT, CDR2 FQNNGV, per germline. This CDR3 has 15 residues. The CDR3 sequence is CASSFSARRTDTQYF. CDR3 nucleotides: TGTGCCAGCAGCTTCTCGGCCAGGCGAACAGATACGCAGTATTTT.

This clonotype was counted ten times or more. The rearrangement uses TRBV11-2 and TRBJ2-5, with 7 nucleotides matching TRBD1. Looked up from germline, CDR1 is SGHAT and CDR2 is FQNNGV. This CDR3 spans 13 amino acids. Trimming took 5 bases from V and 6 from J; bases not matched to a gene: 6. The CDR3 protein is CASSKDRSKTQYF. As DNA, the CDR3 is TGTGCCAGCAGCAAGGACAGGTCGAAGACCCAGTACTTC. Drawing the rest from reference TRBV11-2 and TRBJ2-5, the complete variable domain is EAGVAQSPRYKIIEKRQSVAFWCNPISGHATLYWYQQILGQGPKLLIQFQNNGVVDDSQLPKDRFSAERLKGVDSTLKIQPAKLEDSAVYLCASSKDRSKTQYFGPGTRLLVL.

This clonotype was found a few times. The J gene is TRBJ2-1, the V gene TRBV14, with TRBD1 matching 7 bases. After removal of 4 bases from V and 7 bases from J, the junction contained 4 bases not matched to a gene. The germline CDR1 and CDR2 sequences are SGHDN and FVKESK. This CDR3 spans 13 amino acids. The CDR3 spells CASSRDSRNEQFF. The CDR3 nucleotides are TGTGCCAGCAGCCGGGACAGCCGGAATGAGCAGTTCTTC.

This clonotype was recorded many times. J is TRBJ2-7 and V is TRBV7-2, with 7 bases fitting TRBD2. Germline V gene sequence: CDR1 SGHTA, CDR2 FQGNSA. Germline trimming cut 1 base from V and 2 bases from J; bases unmatched to any gene: 5. This CDR3 contains 15 residues. CDR3 nucleotide sequence: TGTGCCAGCAGCTTAGTGGGGGGGACGACCTACGAGCAGTACTTC. Its translation is CASSLVGGTTYEQYF.

This clonotype has ten or more counts. The rearrangement joins TRBV7-8 to TRBJ2-3; TRBD1 matches 8 bases. This CDR3 region has 15 residues. V gave up 5 bases and J gave up 3 bases; unmatched junction bases: 7. CDR1 and CDR2 from the germline V gene are SGHVS and FQNEAQ. The CDR3 DNA reads as TGTGCCAGCAGCGGGGCAGGGGGCTGGACAGATACGCAGTATTTT. It encodes CASSGAGGWTDTQYF. Full variable domain (rest looked up from reference TRBV7-8 and TRBJ2-3): GAGVSQSPRYKVAKRGQDVALRCDPISGHVSLFWYQQALGQGPEFLTYFQNEAQLDKSGLPSDRFFAERPEGSVSTLKIQRTQQEDSAVYLCASSGAGGWTDTQYFGPGTRLTVL.

This clonotype was seen at least ten times. The chain links TRBV6-5 to TRBJ1-1; unclear D gene. Deletions cut 5 bases from V and 4 bases from J, with 11 bases between. The germline CDR1 and CDR2 sequences are MNHEY and SVGAGI. The CDR3 spans 13 residues. The CDR3 sequence: CASSRAPSTEAFF. The CDR3 region has the DNA TGTGCCAGCAGTAGGGCGCCGAGCACTGAAGCTTTCTTT.

This clonotype came up many times. The genes are TRBV7-4 and TRBJ1-1, with D perhaps TRBD1 (6 bases). V lost 2 bases, J lost 2 bases, and 9 bases lay in between. The CDR3 is 14 residues long. Per the germline V gene, CDR1 is SGHVT and CDR2 is SQSDAQ. Here the CDR3 DNA reads TGTGCCAGCAGCTTAAAACAGGGTAACACTGAAGCTTTCTTT. Translation: CASSLKQGNTEAFF.

This clonotype was picked up many times. The chain recombines TRBV6-2 or TRBV6-3 with TRBJ2-6; D perhaps matches TRBD1 (5 bases). CDR3 size: 15 residues. V lost 6 bases to trimming and J lost 1 base, with 10 bases between them. Germline CDR1 and CDR2: MNHEY and SVGEGT. The CDR3 DNA sequence: TGTGCCAGCAGCATCCCAGGGTCTGGGGCCAACGTCCTGACTTTC. Amino acid sequence: CASSIPGSGANVLTF.

This clonotype has a count of ten or more. The chain combines TRBV2 with TRBJ2-5; the match to TRBD2 covers 10 bases. This CDR3 has 15 residues. Germline-derived CDR1 and CDR2 are SNHLY and FYNNEI. J was trimmed by 5 bases and V by 6 bases; bases with no gene match: 9. CDR3 coding DNA: TGTGCCAGCAGATATGGACTAGCGGCTCTGGAGACCCAGTACTTC. As protein: CASRYGLAALETQYF.

This clonotype was recorded many times. The chain recombines TRBV6-2 or TRBV6-3 with TRBJ2-5; D possibly corresponds to TRBD2 (5 bases). Trimming pared 0 bases from V and 4 bases from J, leaving 9 bases between. CDR1 is MNHEY, CDR2 SVGEGT, per germline. The CDR3 totals 14 residues. Here the CDR3 reads CASSYSRVGETQYF. The CDR3 DNA follows: TGTGCCAGCAGTTACTCGAGGGTAGGAGAGACCCAGTACTTC.